One T cell receptor beta chain is described in this entry. Its specificity is unknown. Produced via immunoSEQ multiplex PCR; TCRdb's table is partial and in-frame only. The sample includes fewer than 55,000 clones, 82% of them seen just once. This specimen comes from a study of identifying expanded T cells in peripheral blood. Study-wide results and caveats: Across healthy donors, higher total template counts meant significantly greater approximately two-week count variance. Roughly 1.2 clones differed between technical replicates, versus approximately 16 and 20 over time.

No infections or other immune events were documented during collection. Sequences were obtained from blood. The sequence was collected from a person aged 18 to 75 in good health.

CDR3 sequence (DNA): TGTGCCAGTAGCAAAGCGGTCTATGGCTACACCTTC. The encoded protein is CASSKAVYGYTF. V usage is TRBV19 and J usage is TRBJ1-2; D unresolved. This CDR3 contains 12 residues. CDR1 is LNHDA, CDR2 SQIVND, per germline (reference sequence). Deletions cut 6 bases from V and 4 bases from J, with 9 bases between.